This paragraph reports one TCR beta chain. Its target is not known. Looked up from germline, CDR1 is ENHRY and CDR2 is SYGVKD. V lost 3 bases and J lost 11, with 3 bases in between. The CDR3 is 9 residues long. This entry belongs to a study of cytomegalovirus exposure and HLA in healthy donors. Study background: Later analysis reported that the 120 or so validation repertoires shared the platform of the approximately 670 first-cohort repertoires.

Here immunoSEQ multiplex PCR was the method, and the copy in TCRdb shows in-frame clones only, minus some. Of 150,000 to 200,000 clones listed, around 81% are singletons. Study-level findings and limits: The authors enumerated over 150 TCR beta chains as linked to cytomegalovirus. The classifier reportedly diagnosed cytomegalovirus status with high sensitivity and specificity. CMV antigen specificity was confirmed in vitro for three CMV-associated chains.

The V gene is TRBV10-3, the J gene TRBJ2-3; D remains unclear. Sequenced input: PBMCs. This clonotype originated in a woman aged 18-35 years in good health and CMV-seropositive. Here the CDR3 DNA reads TGTGCCATCAGTGACAGGCAGTATTTT. Translated: CAISDRQYF.